This record concerns one T cell receptor (beta chain) sequence. This clone has only a few counts. It lacks a known antigen. Base qualities are not at hand, and no much larger clone is one base apart. The CDR3 numbers 17 residues from cysteine through phenylalanine. CDR3 DNA only is kept here, 51 bases in frame from base 1. Taken from the germline V gene, the CDR1 and CDR2 loops are MDHEN and SYDVKM. V lost 6 bases and J lost 7 bases, and the count of bases not matched to a germline gene is 16. The immunoSEQ Assay, a bias-controlled multiplex PCR, was used to amplify TCRbeta CDR3 regions from genomic DNA. As for the original processing: The number of nucleated cells in each sample was estimated by amplification of reference gene primers within the assay. Sequence reads were collapsed and filtered to measure the absolute abundance of every unique TCRbeta CDR3 rearrangement. Productive Simpson clonality was computed per sample as the square root of Simpson's diversity index over productive rearrangements. The immuneACCESS repertoire file appears here via TCRdb, limited to in-frame rearrangements. These files lack a portion of the clones; in checked studies, under half of the deficit traces to unresolved V genes, and the cause of the others is not known. V and J calls and clone size are as listed in that table; D and trimming were resolved from the DNA. Within this sample are some 300,000 clones, with around 87% of them counted one time only. About 1.2% of the sample belongs to the ten largest clones.

The data belong to a study of blood T cell repertoires in COVID-19 (dated by TCRdb to the early 2020s). Regarding the study in general: Samples from collaborators originated in the United States, Italy and Spain and spanned both the acute and convalescent phases of COVID-19. The material from the prospective study consisted of cDNA or gDNA derived from T cells, B-cell-depleted T cells, or PBMCs. Deeply sampled blood TCRbeta repertoires from subjects exposed to, actively infected with, or recovered from COVID-19 were included in the dataset. The repertoires were made available in a free public database intended to serve as a resource for research on the immune response to SARS-CoV-2. Samples were obtained from the ongoing ImmuneRACE study (first 160 participants) and from roughly 1,300 subjects provided by 6 global collaborators. Nearly every sample came with metadata listing a de-identified subject ID, COVID-19 status, age in years and sex. Where HLA class I and class II types were available, the types were taken from metadata supplied by the sample provider, not from assay-based typing.

Collaborating institutions collected whole blood in K2EDTA tubes following their own protocols. Collaborator samples were shipped for TCRbeta analysis as frozen whole blood, isolated PBMCs, or DNA extracted from either sample type. What the research found in general, with its limitations: Clinical and demographic metadata were provided uncurated, with the amount varying by source and participant.

The source is a man between 65 and 85 years old with acute or convalescent COVID-19. Sequenced: peripheral blood. Recombination joined TRBV28 with TRBJ2-2, with 8 middle bases fitting TRBD1. This receptor has the CDR3 CASSPMSHRGYGGELFF. The sequenced DNA is TGTGCCAGCAGCCCAATGTCCCACAGGGGGTATGGCGGGGAGCTGTTTTTT.